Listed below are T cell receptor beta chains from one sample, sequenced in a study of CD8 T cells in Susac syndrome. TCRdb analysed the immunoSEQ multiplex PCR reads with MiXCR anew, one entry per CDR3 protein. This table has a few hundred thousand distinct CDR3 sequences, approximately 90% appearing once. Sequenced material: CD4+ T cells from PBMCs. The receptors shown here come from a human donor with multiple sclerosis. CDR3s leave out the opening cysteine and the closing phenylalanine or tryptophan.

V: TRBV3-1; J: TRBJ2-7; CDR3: ASSQDVSVYEQY
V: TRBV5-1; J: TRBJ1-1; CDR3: ASGLNRGDTEAF
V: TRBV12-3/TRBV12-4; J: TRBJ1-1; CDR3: ASSLLQGSGTEAF
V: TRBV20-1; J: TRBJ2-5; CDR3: SAYRGRSETQY
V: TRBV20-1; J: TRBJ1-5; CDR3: SARVGGQGNQPQH
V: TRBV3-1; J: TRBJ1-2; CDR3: ASSQETLPGRAGYT
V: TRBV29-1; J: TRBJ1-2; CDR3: SVALDSYYGYT
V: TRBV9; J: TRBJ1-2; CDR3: ASSVVPGDYGYT
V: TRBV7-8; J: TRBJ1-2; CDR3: ASSLAERQGSYGYT
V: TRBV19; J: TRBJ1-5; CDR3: ASIEYGTGGNQPQH
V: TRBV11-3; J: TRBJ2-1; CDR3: ASSWRERNEQF